This T cell receptor beta chain was captured in a study of tissue T cells after allogeneic stem cell transplantation. Repertoires were generated with immunoSEQ multiplex PCR, while TCRdb's copy carries only in-frame clones and drops some. The data contain fewer than 30,000 clones, 85% of them seen just once; the ten biggest clones take up over 3%. CDR1 and CDR2 from the germline V gene are GTSNPN and SVGIG (reference sequence). This CDR3 is built from 14 residues. V gave up 0 bases and J gave up 4 bases, with 12 bases separating them. In this sample, this clone turned up a few times. This TCR was recovered from a woman between 18 and 50 years old who later had graft-versus-host disease after an allogeneic stem cell transplant. The rearrangement links TRBV30 to TRBJ1-1; a weak D match, TRBD1 (5 bases). The sequencing used blood, collected before transplantation. The CDR3 spells CAWSVVGGRTEAFF. The CDR3 DNA reads TGTGCCTGGAGTGTCGTCGGGGGTCGCACTGAAGCTTTCTTT.